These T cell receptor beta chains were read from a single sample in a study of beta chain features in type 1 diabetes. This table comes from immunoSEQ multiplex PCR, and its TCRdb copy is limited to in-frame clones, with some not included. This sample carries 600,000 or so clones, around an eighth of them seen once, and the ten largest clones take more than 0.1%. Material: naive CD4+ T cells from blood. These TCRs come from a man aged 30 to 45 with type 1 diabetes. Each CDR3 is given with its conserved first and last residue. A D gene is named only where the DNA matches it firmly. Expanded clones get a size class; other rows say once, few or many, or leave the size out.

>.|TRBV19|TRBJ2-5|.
TGTGCCAGTAGTCGGACGCAGTACCAAGAGACCCAGTACTTC
CASSRTQYQETQYF
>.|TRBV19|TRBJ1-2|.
TGTGCCACTAGACCGGCAGGGCCTTATGGCTACACCTTC
CATRPAGPYGYTF
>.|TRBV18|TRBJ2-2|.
TGTGCCAGCTCACCACCGAACGGCGCGAACACCGGGGAGCTGTTTTTT
CASSPPNGANTGELFF
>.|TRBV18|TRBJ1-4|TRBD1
TGTGCCAGCTCAACTGGACAGGGGTCGGAGAAACTGTTTTTT
CASSTGQGSEKLFF
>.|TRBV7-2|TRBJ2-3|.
TGTGCCAGCGTACCGAGGGTTCAGGCAGATACGCAGTATTTT
CASVPRVQADTQYF
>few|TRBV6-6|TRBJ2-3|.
TGTGCCAGCAGACGGGATGCTAGCACAGATACGCAGTATTTT
CASRRDASTDTQYF
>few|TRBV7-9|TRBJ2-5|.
TGTGCCAGCAGCTTAGCGGGGGCCCAAGAGACCCAGTACTTC
CASSLAGAQETQYF
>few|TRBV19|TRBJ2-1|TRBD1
TGTGCCAGTAGTCCGGGACAGGGGGTCAATGAGCAGTTCTTC
CASSPGQGVNEQFF
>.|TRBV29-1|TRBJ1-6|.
TGCAGCGCCCTAGTGTCGGAGGGTGCACCCCTCCACTTT
CSALVSEGAPLHF
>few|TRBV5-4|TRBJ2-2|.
TGTGCCAGCAGCTTGGATTCTCGAGAGACCGGGGAGCTGTTTTTT
CASSLDSRETGELFF
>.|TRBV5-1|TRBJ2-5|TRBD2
TGCGCCAGCAGCTCTGGACTAGCTACGCCAAAACAAGAGACCCAGTACTTC
CASSSGLATPKQETQYF
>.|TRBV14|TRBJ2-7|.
TGTGCCAGCAGCTCCCTGAGGAGGGGAGTTTACGAGCAGTACTTC
CASSSLRRGVYEQYF
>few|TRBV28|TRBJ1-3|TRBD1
TGTGCCAGCAGCCCAGGGGGGTCTGGAAACACCATATATTTT
CASSPGGSGNTIYF
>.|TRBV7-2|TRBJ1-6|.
TGTGCCAGCAGCTTAGAAGGTTCACCCCTCCACTTT
CASSLEGSPLHF
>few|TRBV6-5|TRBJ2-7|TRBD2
TGTGCCAGCAGTTTGTCTAGGACTAGCGGGGGATACGAGCAGTACTTC
CASSLSRTSGGYEQYF
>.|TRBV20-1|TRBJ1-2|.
TGCAGTGCCCCCTCAGAAACAGGCTACACCTTC
CSAPSETGYTF
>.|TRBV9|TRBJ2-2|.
TGTGCCAGCAGCCCCCGACCCGGGGAGCTGTTTTTT
CASSPRPGELFF
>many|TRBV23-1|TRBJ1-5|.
TGCGCCAGCAGTCACGACGAGGGTCAGCCCCAGCATTTT
CASSHDEGQPQHF
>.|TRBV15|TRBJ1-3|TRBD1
TGTGCCACCAGCCGACAGGGGGCGAGAGGAAACACCATATATTTT
CATSRQGARGNTIYF
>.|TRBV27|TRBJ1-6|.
TGTGCCAGCAACCGGGATTTTAGTAATTCACCCCTCCACTTT
CASNRDFSNSPLHF
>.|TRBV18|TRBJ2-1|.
TGTGCCAGCTCACCACCGACATTACTGGATGAGCAGTTCTTC
CASSPPTLLDEQFF
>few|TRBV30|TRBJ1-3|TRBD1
TGTGCCTGGAGTAAGACAGGGGGAAACACCATATATTTT
CAWSKTGGNTIYF
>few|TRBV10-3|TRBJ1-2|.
TGTGCCATCCATGGAGGGCAGGGAGTAGGGTATGGCTACACCTTC
CAIHGGQGVGYGYTF
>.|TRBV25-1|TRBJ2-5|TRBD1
TGTGCCAGCAGTGTCCCGGGACAGGGGGCAGAGACCCAGTACTTC
CASSVPGQGAETQYF
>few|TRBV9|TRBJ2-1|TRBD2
TGTGCCAGCAGCCCGGGAGCGGGGAGCTCCTACAATGAGCAGTTCTTC
CASSPGAGSSYNEQFF
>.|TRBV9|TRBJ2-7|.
TGTGCCAGCAGCCCCACAGGCTACGAGCAGTACTTC
CASSPTGYEQYF
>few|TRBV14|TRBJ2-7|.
TGTGCCAGCAGCTCTCGGCAGCTCTCCTACGAGCAGTACTTC
CASSSRQLSYEQYF
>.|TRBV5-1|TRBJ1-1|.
TGCGCCAGCAGCTTTGCGGAGAAAAACACTGAAGCTTTCTTT
CASSFAEKNTEAFF
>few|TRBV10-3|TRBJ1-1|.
TGTGCCATCAGTGCGGGGAAGAAGAACACTGAAGCTTTCTTT
CAISAGKKNTEAFF
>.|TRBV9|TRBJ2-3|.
TGTGCCAGCAGCGCGAAGGAAGGAGGGAGCATAGATACGCAGTATTTT
CASSAKEGGSIDTQYF
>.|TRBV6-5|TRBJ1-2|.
TGTGCCAGCAGTTACGCGGGGGAGGGCTACACCTTC
CASSYAGEGYTF
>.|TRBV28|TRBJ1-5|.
TGTGCCAGCAGCCAGGGAGGGAGCAATCAGCCCCAGCATTTT
CASSQGGSNQPQHF
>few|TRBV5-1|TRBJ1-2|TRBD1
TGCGCCAGCAGCTCAAGACAGGGGGCATCGCATGGCTACACCTTC
CASSSRQGASHGYTF
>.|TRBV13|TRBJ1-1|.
TGTGCCAGCAGCTTGGAAAACACTGAAGCTTTCTTT
CASSLENTEAFF
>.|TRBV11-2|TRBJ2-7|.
TGTGCCAGCAGCTTAGTAGGGGGAACCCACGAGCAGTACTTC
CASSLVGGTHEQYF
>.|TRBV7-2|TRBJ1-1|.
TGTGCCAGCAGCAAAGTAGCGGGGAGCTTTAACACTGAAGCTTTCTTT
CASSKVAGSFNTEAFF
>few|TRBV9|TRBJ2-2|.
TGTGCCAGCAGCGTAGCACAGGGCACGAACACCGGGGAGCTGTTTTTT
CASSVAQGTNTGELFF
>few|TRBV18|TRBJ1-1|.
TGTGCCAGCTCACCTTCCGACAGACCTGAAGCTTTCTTT
CASSPSDRPEAFF
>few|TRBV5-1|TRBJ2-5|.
TGCGCCAGCAGCTTGGAGGGACACCTGTACCAAGAGACCCAGTACTTC
CASSLEGHLYQETQYF
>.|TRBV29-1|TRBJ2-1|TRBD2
TGCAGCGTTGAAGATCCGCGGGGGGGCTTCTACAATGAGCAGTTCTTC
CSVEDPRGGFYNEQFF
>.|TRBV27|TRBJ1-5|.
TGTGCCAGCAGTTTAAGGAACGGTAATCAACCCCAGCATTTT
CASSLRNGNQPQHF
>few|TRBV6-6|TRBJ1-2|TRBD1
TGTGCCAGCAGTACTCCGGGACAGGGGGCCGGAGGCTACACCTTC
CASSTPGQGAGGYTF
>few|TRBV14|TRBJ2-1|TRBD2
TGTGCCAGCAGCCAAGAGCGGGGGGGATCCTACAATGAGCAGTTCTTC
CASSQERGGSYNEQFF
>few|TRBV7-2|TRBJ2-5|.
TGTGCCAGCAGTCAAATGGGACGCCTCCAAGAGACCCAGTACTTC
CASSQMGRLQETQYF
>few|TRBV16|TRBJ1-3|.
TGTGCCAGCAGCCAATCCGCAGCTTCCTCTGGAAACACCATATATTTT
CASSQSAASSGNTIYF